This is a list of T cell receptor beta chains from one sample in a study of patients and donors after allogeneic stem cell transplantation. Using its own MiXCR run on the RT-PCR reads, TCRdb lists one record per CDR3 protein. This sample yields some 880,000 distinct CDR3 sequences, of which about a sixth are seen a single time; approximately 5.9% belongs to the top ten. What was sequenced was blood, either unsorted or a sorted T cell fraction (not recorded which). The source is a human donor who was either an allogeneic HSCT recipient or a stem cell or donor lymphocyte infusion donor (not recorded which). It is not recorded whose cells these are; they may come from a transplant donor. Each CDR3 is given without its conserved first and last residue. The D gene is left open where the match is weak.

TRBJ2-5,TRBD2,TRBV11-3,ASSSPLAVQETQY
TRBJ2-3,TRBD2,TRBV24-1,ATSPLADTDTQY
TRBJ1-1,.,TRBV12-3/TRBV12-4,ALRPRRGGDETEAF
TRBJ2-3,.,TRBV6-2/TRBV6-3,ASSYDRDTQY
TRBJ2-1,TRBD2,TRBV2,ASSEGLAGAWDEQF
TRBJ1-2,.,TRBV18,ASSTATGQPYGYT
TRBJ2-1,.,TRBV3-1,ASSQVGEQF
TRBJ1-1,TRBD1,TRBV4-2,ASSEPWTGGRTEAF
TRBJ1-1,.,TRBV7-2,ASRAGMLNTEAF
TRBJ2-2,.,TRBV9,ASSETPNTGELF
TRBJ2-1,.,TRBV5-1,ASSLVPLSGDEQF
TRBJ2-7,.,TRBV7-9,ASSPRGGTISYEQY
TRBJ2-3,.,TRBV6-1,ATSRGGTDTQY
TRBJ2-1,TRBD2,TRBV4-2,ASSRERLAGYNEQF